These 14 T cell receptor beta chains were sequenced from one sample in a study of CD8+ T cells in alopecia areata. cDNA reverse transcribed from extracted RNA served as the sequencing template. The assay was immunoSEQ multiplex PCR, and TCRdb's table has in-frame clones only and misses some. The sample yields some 100,000 clones, almost 60% seen once. Treatment indicated: oral pan-JAK inhibitor, 5-10 mg twice daily. Material: CD8+ T cells sorted from blood, obtained between weeks 55 and 65, from a patient treated with tofacitinib. These receptors all stem from a human donor with alopecia areata.

CDR3 coding DNA: TGCGCCAGCAGCGGAGGGACAGGCGACTACGAGCAGTACTTC. It specifies CASSGGTGDYEQYF. The J gene is TRBJ2-7, the V gene TRBV5-1, with 8 nucleotides matching TRBD1. Germline CDR1 reads SGHRS; CDR2 reads YFSETQ. Trimming removed 4 bases from V and 3 bases from J; junction bases left unmatched: 6. The CDR3 has 14 residues.

The V and J genes are TRBV19 and TRBJ2-7, with TRBD1 as a possible D gene (6 bases). V was shortened by 4 bases and J by 1 base, with 8 bases between the two germline ends. This CDR3 is built from 13 residues. The germline V gene has CDR1 LNHDA and CDR2 SQIVND (reference sequence). CDR3 sequence: CASSTGVSYEQYF. In DNA form, the CDR3 reads TGTGCCAGTAGTACAGGGGTTTCCTACGAGCAGTACTTC.

This clone was detected a few times. The chain couples TRBV7-9 to TRBJ1-5; 7 bases line up with TRBD1. Germline trimming cut 5 bases from V and 2 bases from J; bases unmatched to any gene: 6. The CDR3 is made up of 15 amino acids. Germline CDR1 is SEHNR and CDR2 is FQNEAQ (reference sequence). The DNA for the CDR3 is TGTGCCAGCAGCCACGACAGGGAGCGCAATCAGCCCCAGCATTTT. Translation gives CASSHDRERNQPQHF.

V and J are TRBV15 and TRBJ2-7; 7 bases line up with TRBD1. The V and J ends lost 9 bases and 2 bases, in that order; junction bases with no gene match: 10. There are 14 residues in the CDR3. Germline V gene lookup returns CDR1 LNHNV and CDR2 YYDKDF (reference sequence). CDR3 nucleotide sequence: TGTGCCACGGCTAACCGGGACAGTACCTACGAGCAGTACTTC. Translation gives CATANRDSTYEQYF.

This clone has more than one count but fewer than ten. The chain recombines TRBV18 with TRBJ2-3, with D perhaps TRBD1 (6 bases). This CDR3 is built from 16 residues. The V gene lost 2 bases and the J gene lost 2 bases, with 14 bases spanning the gap. The germline V gene has CDR1 KGHSH and CDR2 LQKENI. CDR3 loop: CASSPDRLISTDTQYF. The CDR3 coding sequence is TGTGCCAGCTCACCAGACAGGTTGATATCCACAGATACGCAGTATTTT.

In its sample, this clone was seen once. The chain combines TRBV5-1 with TRBJ2-7; 7 bases fit TRBD1. The CDR3 is 15 residues long. Germline V gene sequence: CDR1 SGHRS, CDR2 YFSETQ. The V segment lost 4 bases and the J segment 5 bases; nucleotides outside the gene matches: 12. This chain's CDR3 is CASSQGEDRPHEQYF. The CDR3 coding sequence is TGCGCCAGCAGCCAAGGAGAGGACAGGCCCCACGAGCAGTACTTC.

This chain uses TRBV5-1 with TRBJ2-1, with 9 nucleotides matching TRBD2. There are 16 residues in the CDR3. Germline V gene data show CDR1 as SGHRS and CDR2 as YFSETQ. The junction had 3 bases not matched to a gene; V was cut back by 0 bases and J by 2 bases. CDR3 protein: CASSLDLAGTYNEQFF. The CDR3 nucleotides are TGCGCCAGCAGCTTGGATCTAGCGGGGACCTACAATGAGCAGTTCTTC.

This clone was observed once. V gene TRBV28 combines with J gene TRBJ1-1; D perhaps matches TRBD1 (6 bases). Between the trimmed V and J ends, which lost 6 bases and 8 bases, there was a span of 28 bases. CDR3 length equals 17 residues. From germline, CDR1 is MDHEN and CDR2 SYDVKM. CDR3 bases: TGTGCCAGCAGCACCTATAAGGGGGGACGCTGGCGTTTCGAAGCTTTCTTT. Translating it yields CASSTYKGGRWRFEAFF.

CDR3 amino acids: CASSLGPQIQETQYF. The CDR3 DNA follows: TGTGCCAGCAGCTTAGGCCCGCAGATCCAAGAGACCCAGTACTTC. This chain uses TRBV7-9 with TRBJ2-5; no firm D call. Germline V gives CDR1 SEHNR, CDR2 FQNEAQ (reference sequence). The CDR3 totals 15 residues. Deletions cut 1 base from V and 1 base from J, with 10 bases between.

This clone was seen a few times. The J gene is TRBJ1-6, the V gene TRBV19; D uncertain. The CDR3 runs to 16 residues. The V and J ends lost 0 bases and 0 bases respectively, with 6 bases between them. Germline V CDR1 and CDR2: LNHDA, SQIVND (reference sequence). The CDR3 nucleotides are TGTGCCAGTAGTATAGAGGCGGCCTCCTATAATTCACCCCTCCACTTT. This translates into CASSIEAASYNSPLHF.

The rearrangement uses TRBV6-5 and TRBJ2-7; perhaps TRBD1 as D (6 bases). The CDR3 sequence is 14 residues long. Germline V gene data show CDR1 as MNHEY and CDR2 as SVGAGI. The ends were cut back, 5 bases at V and 0 bases at J, with 11 bases in the middle. In nucleotides, the CDR3 is TGTGCCAGCAGTATAACAGGGACCTCCTACGAGCAGTACTTC. Encoded protein: CASSITGTSYEQYF.

This clone was seen only a few times. The J gene is TRBJ2-5, the V gene TRBV10-3, with D tentatively TRBD1 (6 bases). Per the germline V gene, CDR1 is ENHRY and CDR2 is SYGVKD. CDR3 length: 15 residues. Trimming stripped 3 bases from V and 4 bases from J, with 15 bases between. The CDR3: CAISESARGRETQYF. CDR3 DNA: TGTGCCATCAGTGAATCTGCCAGGGGACGAGAGACCCAGTACTTC.

This rearrangement joins TRBV15 to TRBJ1-2; TRBD1 matches at 7 bases. This CDR3 is 13 amino acids long. CDR1 is LNHNV, CDR2 YYDKDF, per germline (reference sequence). Unmatched junction bases numbered 0, after V lost 3 bases and J lost 2 bases. CDR3 bases: TGTGCCACCAGCAGGGGACAGAACTATGGCTACACCTTC. Residues: CATSRGQNYGYTF.

The chain combines TRBV30 with TRBJ1-1; TRBD1 might be the D (6 bases). The germline CDR1 and CDR2 sequences are GTSNPN and SVGIG (reference sequence). Trimming cost V 1 base and J 3 bases, with 12 bases left between them. The CDR3 covers 14 residues. The CDR3 region is CAWSDRDWDTEAFF. In DNA form, the CDR3 reads TGTGCCTGGAGTGACAGGGACTGGGACACTGAAGCTTTCTTT.